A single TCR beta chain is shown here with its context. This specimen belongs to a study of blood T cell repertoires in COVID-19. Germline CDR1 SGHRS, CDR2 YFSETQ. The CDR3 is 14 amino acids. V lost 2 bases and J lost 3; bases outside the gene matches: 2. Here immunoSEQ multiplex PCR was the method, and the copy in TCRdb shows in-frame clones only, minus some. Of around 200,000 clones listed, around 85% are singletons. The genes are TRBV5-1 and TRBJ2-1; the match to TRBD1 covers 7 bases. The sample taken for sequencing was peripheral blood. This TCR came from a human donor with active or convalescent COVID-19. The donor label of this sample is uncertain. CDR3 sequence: CASSFTGDYNEQFF. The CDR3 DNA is TGCGCCAGCAGCTTTACAGGGGACTACAATGAGCAGTTCTTC. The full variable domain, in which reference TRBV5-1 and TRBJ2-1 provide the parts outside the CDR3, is KAGVTQTPRYLIKTRGQQVTLSCSPISGHRSVSWYQQTPGQGLQFLFEYFSETQRNKGNFPGRFSGRQFSNSRSEMNVSTLELGDSALYLCASSFTGDYNEQFFGPGTRLTVL.